Sequencing of this T cell receptor (beta chain) was carried out in a study of identical twins' blood T cells. Study conclusions and caveats: Shared CDR3 clonotype counts between two donors mainly tracked the product of their cloneset sizes, twins included.

The CDR3 runs 15 residues. V shed 4 bases, J shed 12 bases, and the junction held 9 bases outside the gene matches. Germline V gene lookup returns CDR1 MNHNS and CDR2 SASEGT. The sample holds one count of this clonotype. Its antigen is undetermined. MiXCR, run by TCRdb on the 5' RACE reads, gives a single entry per CDR3 protein. The sample lists fewer than 450,000 distinct CDR3 sequences, roughly 28% occurring once. J is TRBJ2-1 and V is TRBV6-1; 13 bases map to TRBD2. The receptor was derived from a woman aged 18 to 55 in good health. The sequencing input was PBMCs. The CDR3 here is CASSGRTSGSYGQFF. DNA for the CDR3: TGTGCCAGCAGTGGACGGACTAGCGGGAGCTATGGGCAGTTCTTC.